Here is one TCR beta chain with its context. Its matching antigen is unknown. RNA transcripts yielded amplified TCR beta CDR3 regions. An initial round of RT-PCR targeting the TCR CDR3 relied on the HTBI primer set. MiXCR was run by TCRdb on the multiplex PCR reads, yielding one entry per CDR3 protein. The sample shows 500,000 to 750,000 distinct CDR3 sequences, about 15% of them seen only once. This entry is derived from a study of T cells in Graves' hyperthyroidism and ophthalmopathy. Overall study findings and caveats: Blood shared most expanded thyroid clonotypes above 0.001. Ophthalmopathy, which appeared later, was predicted by the model a median 6.5 months before onset. A model using 13 V-J features told ophthalmopathy apart from stable hyperthyroidism.

Uncontrolled infection, other autoimmune disease, pregnancy or lactation excluded patients. Trimming pared 0 bases from V and 2 bases from J, leaving 9 bases between. This CDR3 has 15 residues. CDR1 is SGDLS and CDR2 is YYNGEE in the germline V gene. The chain is built from TRBV9 and TRBJ1-5, with D maybe TRBD1 (6 bases). This sequence originates from a woman younger than 45 with Graves' hyperthyroidism. The sequencing sample was made of blood. CDR3: CASSVGGGRNQPQHF. Here the CDR3 DNA reads TGTGCCAGCAGCGTAGGGGGGGGGCGCAATCAGCCCCAGCATTTT.